This T cell receptor beta chain was sequenced during a study of blood T cell repertoires in COVID-19. Study-wide background: The United States, Italy and Spain provided the acute and convalescent COVID-19 samples.

Clinical history reported by participants formed the basis on which cohorts were assigned. Generated by immunoSEQ multiplex PCR, the TCRdb table keeps only in-frame clones and is missing some. This sample has fewer than 200,000 clones, with approximately 82% found just once. CDR3 length: 17 residues. Germline CDR1 reads SEHNR; CDR2 reads FQNEAQ (reference sequence). Unmatched junction bases numbered 8, after V lost 3 bases and J lost 0 bases. The clonotype was recovered from a woman in her fifties or sixties in a cohort exposed to, infected with or recovered from COVID-19 (not recorded which). The chain employs TRBV7-9 and TRBJ1-5; 7 bases align to TRBD1. Sequencing was done on a sample of PBMCs or T cells enriched from blood (not recorded which). The CDR3 nucleotides read TGTGCCAGCAGCTTTAATCGAGGGGGCGGTAGCAATCAGCCCCAGCATTTT. Its translation is CASSFNRGGGSNQPQHF.